This T cell receptor beta chain was found in a study of T cell changes during pregnancy in multiple sclerosis (dated by TCRdb to 2018 to 2020). Regarding the research as a whole: Changes in the T cell repertoire over the course of pregnancy were examined in this study in women with multiple sclerosis.

This clone was counted a few times. Its antigen remains undetermined. No qualities accompany the bases; no much larger clone lies one base away. For CDR1 and CDR2, the germline V gene (reference sequence) lists PRHDT and FYEKMQ. Trimming takes 4 bases off V and 2 bases off J; junction bases not matched to a gene: 9. Including the terminal cysteine and phenylalanine, the CDR3 comprises 16 residues. The entry retains the CDR3 DNA only, 48 bases that are in frame from base 1. The library was generated by the immunoSEQ multiplex PCR assay. Imported from immuneACCESS, the table was reduced by TCRdb to in-frame sequences with V and J called. These copies leave out some clones; in studies compared against another copy, an unresolved V gene accounts for under half, and the cause of the remainder is not known. The sample includes 90,000 to 130,000 clones, with 92% observed a single time. The ten top clones hold 1.5% of the sample.

This TCR was sampled from a female donor with multiple sclerosis, enrolled in a pregnancy study. The sample in question was peripheral blood, obtained in the third trimester of pregnancy. The chain employs TRBV13 and TRBJ2-5, with TRBD2 matching 8 junction bases. The bases are TGTGCCAGCAGCTCGACCGGGACTAGTGTACAAGAGACCCAGTACTTC. Its protein product is CASSSTGTSVQETQYF.